The following is a T cell receptor (beta chain) sequence with its context. This record belongs to a study of CD8+CD57+ T cells in acquired aplastic anemia. This CDR3 contains 16 residues. With 6 bases clipped from V and 1 base from J, the junction kept 4 bases outside the gene matches. Germline V gives CDR1 SGHTA, CDR2 FQGNSA. By flow cytometry, patients selected for sequencing had shown an expansion of CD8+CD57+ cells. According to the study, genomic DNA was the template for TCR beta VDJ and CDR3 profiling. Each CDR3 protein is one row after TCRdb ran MiXCR on the reads. The table lists 300,000 or so distinct CDR3 sequences, 45% to 65% of them singletons.

Sequencing used sorted CD4+, CD8+, or CD8+CD57+ T cells (not recorded which) from PBMCs. The source is a human donor with aplastic anemia. The chain carries TRBV7-2 and TRBJ2-1, with 12 bases lining up with TRBD2. The chain's CDR3 is CASSLTSGGSYNEQFF. CDR3 coding DNA: TGTGCCAGCAGTTTAACTAGCGGGGGGTCCTACAATGAGCAGTTCTTC.